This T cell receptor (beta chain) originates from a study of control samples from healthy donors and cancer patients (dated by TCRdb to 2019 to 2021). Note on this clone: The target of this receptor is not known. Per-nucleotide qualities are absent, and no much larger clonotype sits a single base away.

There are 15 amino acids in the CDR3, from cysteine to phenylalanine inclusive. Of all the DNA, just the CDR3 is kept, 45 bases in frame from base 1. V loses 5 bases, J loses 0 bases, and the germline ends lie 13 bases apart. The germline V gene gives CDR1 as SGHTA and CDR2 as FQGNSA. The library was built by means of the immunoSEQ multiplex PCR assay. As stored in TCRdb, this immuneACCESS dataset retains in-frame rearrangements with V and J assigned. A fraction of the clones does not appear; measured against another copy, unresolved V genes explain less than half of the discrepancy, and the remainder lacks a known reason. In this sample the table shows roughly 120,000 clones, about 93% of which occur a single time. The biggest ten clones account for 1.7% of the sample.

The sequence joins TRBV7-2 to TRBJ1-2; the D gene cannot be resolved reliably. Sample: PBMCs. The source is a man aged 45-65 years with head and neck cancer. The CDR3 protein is CASSPRSLANYGYTF. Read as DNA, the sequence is TGTGCCAGCAGCCCCAGGAGTTTAGCTAACTATGGCTACACCTTC.